This entry describes one T cell receptor (beta chain). Its specific antigen is unknown. The input lacks base qualities; no much larger clone sits a single base away. V loses 7 bases of germline sequence and J loses 6 bases, and the interval between the two ends is 13 bases. Inclusive of the bounding cysteine and phenylalanine, the CDR3 is 13 residues long. CDR3 DNA is the only sequence kept; it has 39 bases, read in frame from the first base. The germline V gene provides CDR1 SNHLY and CDR2 FYNNEI. Donors were healthy HIV-negative adults with no recently reported acute infections or vaccinations. All donors were Caucasian adults living in Nashville, Tennessee, USA. Magnetic negative selection was used to enrich CD4+ T cells, after which naive cells were positively selected on CD45RA and the negative fraction became the memory subset. Blood was obtained by leukapheresis, after which PBMCs were separated by Ficoll-Histopaque density gradient centrifugation and cryopreserved in liquid nitrogen vapor phase. Analytical flow cytometry was used to check the purity and quantity of every magnetically sorted T cell population. From each sorted fraction, genomic DNA was isolated and quantified by UV absorbance on a Nanodrop 2000c.

Using the deep immunoSEQ assay, multiplex PCR amplified TCR CDR3 regions from genomic DNA. Extracted genomic DNA from each cell subset was distributed evenly across all wells of several immunoSEQ 96-well plates, and each plate was treated as a replicate. Each replicate PCR for sorted subsets received about 180 ng genomic DNA, equal to roughly 29,000 T cell genomes. The purified libraries were quantified using a Qubit 3.0 fluorometer, sized with a Bioanalyzer 2100, and then quantified again using the KAPA Library Quantification kit. Each immunoSEQ 96-well plate was sequenced on its own single-read 150-cycle Illumina NextSeq 550 flow cell. Per the original workflow: Because the immunoSEQ output included only junctional sequences and no quality scores, the filtering could not be the same as the filtering used for full-length reads. To assign V/J genes and CDR3, sequences were annotated against IMGT germline references using PyIR, a Python wrapper for IgBLAST v1.9. Any read was removed if the V/J assignment was weak (E-value above 1e-6), the CDR3 was missing, or the read contained stop codons, out-of-frame junctions, or ambiguous translated residues. V3J clonotypes were defined by identical inferred V gene, J gene, and CDR3 amino acid sequence. Percentage overlap between repertoires was computed as shared unique clonotypes divided by the size of the smaller repertoire. RTK rarefaction, the Chao1 estimator, and Recon v2.1 estimates of unobserved clonotypes were used to assess repertoire richness. For all TCRbeta clonotypes obtained by the gDNA method from four donors, generation probabilities were computed with OLGA. Sourced from immuneACCESS, this table was stored by TCRdb with only in-frame sequences that have V and J called. A share of the clones is absent; for the studies checked, an unresolved V gene accounts for under half, and the remainder has no known explanation. V, J and clone size are those of that table, while D and trimming were read from the DNA. The sample has a few million clones on record, 85% to 95% of them singletons. The ten largest clones represent 0.39% of the sample.

The sample belongs to a study of shared clonotypes between healthy human individuals (TCRdb year 2020). Study-wide context: The cohort included a few men and two women between 18 and 49 years of age. The study deeply sequenced blood TCR repertoires of roughly five healthy adults to estimate repertoire size and the extent of clonotype sharing between individuals. Different laboratories and diverse techniques were used to prepare libraries and sequence TCR repertoires, to increase sequencing depth and limit assay-specific biases. For each donor, three plates each were used for CD4 naive and CD4 memory, two plates were used for CD8 naive, and one plate was used for CD8 memory. Leukapheresis yielded between about 0.94 and 8.9 billion PBMCs per donor. Results the study describes overall, beyond this receptor: Larger estimated clonotype richness was generally found for naive subsets than for memory subsets. Clonotypes shared by all four sorted-subset donors showed higher generation probabilities than non-shared clonotypes. Even with the large sequencing depth, rarefaction of the sorted-subset datasets indicated that sequencing was incomplete. The genetic and exposure-history diversity represented was limited by the small number of donors. Based on pairwise subsampling, the degree of clonotype sharing among donors was expected to be affected by sequencing depth. About 5% of naive CD4, around 3.5% of naive CD8, around 2.3% of memory CD4, and about 0.4% of memory CD8 clonotypes were shared across a few donors. Sampling was restricted to blood, and TCR repertoires in tissue are likely to differ from TCR repertoires in blood.

Rearrangement joined TRBV2 to TRBJ1-5; a tentative D call is TRBD1 (6 bases match). This sequence originates from a man between 18 and 29 years old in good health. Some clones in this sample may be carry-over from other donors' samples. What was sequenced was naive CD4+ T cells from PBMCs. Reading the label with the study, this specimen's cell subset or site is: CD45RA+ positively selected. The DNA sequence is as follows: TGTGCCAGCATGGAGTCGGGGGCTCAGCCCCAGCATTTT. Its coded protein is CASMESGAQPQHF.